This paragraph covers one T cell receptor (beta chain) sequence. Its matching antigen is unknown. These data come from a study of T cells in Graves' hyperthyroidism and ophthalmopathy. The study, taken as a whole, reports: A model using 13 V-J features told ophthalmopathy apart from stable hyperthyroidism.

The investigators amplified TCR beta CDR3 regions from RNA transcripts. With the HTBI primer set, the TCR CDR3 went through a first round of RT-PCR. TCRdb fed the multiplex PCR reads into MiXCR, producing one record per CDR3 protein. The sample has roughly 500,000 distinct CDR3 sequences; around 50% are singletons. Sequencing was done on a sample of peripheral blood or thyroid tissue (not recorded which). This clonotype was sampled from an adult woman with Graves' disease, either hyperthyroidism or ophthalmopathy (not recorded which).

The CDR3 DNA follows: TGTGCCAGCAGTGAAAAGGCAGGGCCTAGGGAGACCCAGTACTTC. Its translation is CASSEKAGPRETQYF. The chain joins TRBV25-1 to TRBJ2-5, with D possibly TRBD1 on 5 matching bases. This CDR3 has 15 residues. Germline lookup yields CDR1 MGHDK and CDR2 SYGVNS. Trimming took 2 bases from V and 5 from J, leaving 15 bases between them. The variable domain in full, with the rest retrieved from reference TRBV25-1 and TRBJ2-5, is EADIYQTPRYLVIGTGKKITLECSQTMGHDKMYWYQQDPGMELHLIHYSYGVNSTEKGDLSSESTVSRIRTEHFPLTLESARPSHTSQYLCASSEKAGPRETQYFGPGTRLLVL.